This TCR beta chain was sequenced for a study of cytomegalovirus exposure and HLA in healthy donors. General study findings and limits: Data from an earlier analysis indicated that most TCR beta V segments were productive either about 87% or about 30% of the time. In vitro confirmation showed three CMV-associated chains to be CMV antigen specific. By a later analysis, the bulk of CMV-associated TCR beta chains appeared HLA-restricted.

This PCR relied on a set of 60 Vbeta primers and 13 Jbeta primers. Sequencing used immunoSEQ multiplex PCR; TCRdb keeps in-frame clones, though not all of them. The repertoire consists of about 140,000 clones, with 80% occurring once and the leading ten covering roughly 2.3%. Germline V gene data show CDR1 as MNHEY and CDR2 as SMNVEV (reference sequence). V was pared by 1 base and J by 2 bases, with 5 bases of the junction left unmatched. CDR3 size: 15 residues. Regarding this clone: Its target is unknown.

The clonotype was recovered from a man between 25 and 39 years old in good health and CMV-seronegative. The sequenced sample consisted of PBMCs. The chain links TRBV27 to TRBJ2-7, with TRBD2 matching 7 bases. CDR3 in DNA: TGTGCCAGCAGTTTATGGGGACGGGGGGCCTACGAGCAGTACTTC. This translates into CASSLWGRGAYEQYF.